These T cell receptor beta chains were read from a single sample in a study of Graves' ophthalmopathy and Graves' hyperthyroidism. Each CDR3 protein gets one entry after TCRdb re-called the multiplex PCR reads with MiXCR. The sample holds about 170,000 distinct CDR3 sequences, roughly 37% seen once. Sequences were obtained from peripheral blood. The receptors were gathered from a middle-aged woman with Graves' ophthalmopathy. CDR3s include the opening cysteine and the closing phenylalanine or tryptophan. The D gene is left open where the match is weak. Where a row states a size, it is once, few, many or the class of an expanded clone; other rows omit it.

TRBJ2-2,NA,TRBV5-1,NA,TGCGCCAGCAGCTCGACGGACACCGGGGAGCTGTTTTTT,CASSSTDTGELFF
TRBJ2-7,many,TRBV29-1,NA,TGCAGCGTTGCGGTACTGGCACAGCCCTACGAGCAGTACTTC,CSVAVLAQPYEQYF
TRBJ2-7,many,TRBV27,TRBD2,TGTGCCAGCAGTTTAGAGAGCGGGAGGGTTGACGAGCAGTACTTC,CASSLESGRVDEQYF
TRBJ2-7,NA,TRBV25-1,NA,TGTGCCAGCAGTCGCGCCATTCGATCCTACGAGCAGTACTTC,CASSRAIRSYEQYF
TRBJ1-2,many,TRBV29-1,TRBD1,TGCAGCGTTGCCCCAGACAGGGGGCAAACCTTC,CSVAPDRGQTF
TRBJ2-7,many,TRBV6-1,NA,TGTGCCAGCAGTGAAGGGGGAGTGGGCGAGCAGTACTTC,CASSEGGVGEQYF
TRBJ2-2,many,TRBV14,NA,TGTGCCAGCAGCCAAGATGATATCACCGGGGAGCTGTTTTTT,CASSQDDITGELFF
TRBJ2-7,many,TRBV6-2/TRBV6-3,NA,TGTGCCAGCACCGAAGGGGGGAGCCATCTCTACGAGCAGTACTTC,CASTEGGSHLYEQYF
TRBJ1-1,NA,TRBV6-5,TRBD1,TGTGCCAGCAGTACACGACAGGGCGAAGCTTTCTTT,CASSTRQGEAFF
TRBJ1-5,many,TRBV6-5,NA,TGTGCCAGTTTAGAGGGGGGCTCGGGGAGCAATCAGCCCCAGCATTTT,CASLEGGSGSNQPQHF
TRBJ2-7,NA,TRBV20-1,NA,TGCAGTGCGCTCAACCCTCAACGGGTGGATTACGAGCAGTACTTC,CSALNPQRVDYEQYF
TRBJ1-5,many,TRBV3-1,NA,TGTGCCAGCAGCAAGCGACAGAGCAATCAGCCCCAGCATTTT,CASSKRQSNQPQHF
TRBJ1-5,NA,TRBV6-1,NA,TGTGCCAGCAGACTAGGACAGCCAAATCAGCCCCAGCATTTT,CASRLGQPNQPQHF
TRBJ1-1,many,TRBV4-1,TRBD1,TGCGCCAGCAGCCAAGATCAAACGGGACAGCATACCGGAGCTTTCTTT,CASSQDQTGQHTGAFF
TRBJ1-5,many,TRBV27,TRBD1,TGTGCCAGCAGTCGATGGACAGGCCTAAATCAGCCCCAGCATTTT,CASSRWTGLNQPQHF
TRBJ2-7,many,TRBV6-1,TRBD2,TGTGCCAGCAGTAAGGGACTAGCGGGGGGTAACTACGAGCAGTACTTC,CASSKGLAGGNYEQYF
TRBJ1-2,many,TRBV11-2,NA,TGTGCCAGCAGCAACACAGGTTTCGGCTACACCTTC,CASSNTGFGYTF
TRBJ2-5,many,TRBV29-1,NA,TGCAGCGTTCTACAGGTGACCCAAGAGACCCAGTACTTC,CSVLQVTQETQYF
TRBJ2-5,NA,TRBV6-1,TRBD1,TGTGCCACCAGGGGGCAGAACCAAGAGACCCAGTACTTC,CATRGQNQETQYF
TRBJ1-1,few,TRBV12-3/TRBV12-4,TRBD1,TGTGCCAGCAGTTTAGGACAGGGGAGGGTCACTGAAGCTTTCTTT,CASSLGQGRVTEAFF
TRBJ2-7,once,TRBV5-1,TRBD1,TGCGCCAGCAGCTTGGGCAGGGGGCGAGGAGAGCAGTACTTC,CASSLGRGRGEQYF
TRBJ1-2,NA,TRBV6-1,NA,TGTGCCAGCAGTGCCGCGCAAGGACAGAGTACGAGATATGGCTACACCTTC,CASSAAQGQSTRYGYTF
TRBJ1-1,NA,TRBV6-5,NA,TGTGCCAGCAGTTACTCGGCTGTCCGAGGGAGGGGTACTGAAGCTTTCTTT,CASSYSAVRGRGTEAFF
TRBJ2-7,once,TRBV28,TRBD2,TGTGCCAGCAGTGTAACGACTAGCGGGTTCTACGAGCAGTACTTC,CASSVTTSGFYEQYF
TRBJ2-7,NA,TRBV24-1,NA,TGTGCCACCAGTGGGGCGGACTCCTACGAGCAGTACTTC,CATSGADSYEQYF
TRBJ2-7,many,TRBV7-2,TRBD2,TGTGCCAGCAGCTTACGGGGGGGGGTAACCTCCTACGAGCAGTACTTC,CASSLRGGVTSYEQYF
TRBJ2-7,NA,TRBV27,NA,TGTGCCAGCAGACCAGCTGGGGGTGCCTACGAGCAGTACTTC,CASRPAGGAYEQYF
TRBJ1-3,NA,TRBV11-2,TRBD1,TGTGCCAGCAGCTTTGGGGACAGCGGACTCTCTGGAAACACCATATATTTT,CASSFGDSGLSGNTIYF
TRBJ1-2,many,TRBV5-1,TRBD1,TGCGCCAGCAGCTTCGGACAGGGGGACTATGGCTACACCTTC,CASSFGQGDYGYTF
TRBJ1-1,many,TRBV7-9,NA,TGTGCCAGCAGCTTAAACGGGGGGAACACTGAAGCTTTCTTT,CASSLNGGNTEAFF
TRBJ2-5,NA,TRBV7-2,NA,TGTGCCAGCGACCCTGGTACAGTTGGAGAGACCCAGTACTTC,CASDPGTVGETQYF
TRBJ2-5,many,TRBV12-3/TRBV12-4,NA,TGTGCCAGCAGTTTAGCAAGGTCAGGCCAAGAGACCCAGTACTTC,CASSLARSGQETQYF
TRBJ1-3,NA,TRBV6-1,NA,TGTGCCAGCAAGCCACAGGGAACTGGAAACACCATATATTTT,CASKPQGTGNTIYF
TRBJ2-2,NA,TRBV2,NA,TGTGCCAGCAGTGAAGCAGGCTACAAGAACACCGGGGAGCTGTTTTTT,CASSEAGYKNTGELFF
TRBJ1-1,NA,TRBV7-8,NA,TGTGCCAGCAGCTTAGTTCGGGGACGGGGGTTGAACACTGAAGCTTTCTTT,CASSLVRGRGLNTEAFF
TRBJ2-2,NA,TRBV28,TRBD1,TGTGCCAGCAGTTTAAAGACAGGGGGCGGTCGGTTCGCGAACACCGGGGAGCTGTTTTTT,CASSLKTGGGRFANTGELFF
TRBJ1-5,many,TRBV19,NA,TGTGCCAGTAGTATGGGGTACGGTCAGCCCCAGCATTTT,CASSMGYGQPQHF
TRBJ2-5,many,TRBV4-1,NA,TGCGCCAGCAGCCAAGGGCAGGGCAAAGAGACCCAGTACTTC,CASSQGQGKETQYF
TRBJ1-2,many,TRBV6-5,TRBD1,TGTGCCAGCAGTTACGCCCCGACAGGGACGGGCGGCTACACCTTC,CASSYAPTGTGGYTF
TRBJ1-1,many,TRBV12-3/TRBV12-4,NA,TGTGCCAGCAGCCCGGACAGTGGTCATGAAGCTTTCTTT,CASSPDSGHEAFF
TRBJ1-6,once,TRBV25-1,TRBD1,TGTGCCAGCAGTGACGAGGGACAGCGCCCTTATAATTCACCCCTCCACTTT,CASSDEGQRPYNSPLHF
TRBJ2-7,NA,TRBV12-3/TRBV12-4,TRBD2,TGTGCCAGCAGTCCATATAGACTAGCGGGGACCTACGAGCAGTACTTC,CASSPYRLAGTYEQYF
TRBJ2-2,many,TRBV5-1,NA,TGCGCCAGCAGCTTGAGCCTAGGGGTCGGGGAGCTGTTTTTT,CASSLSLGVGELFF
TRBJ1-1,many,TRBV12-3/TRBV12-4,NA,TGTGCCAGCAGTCAAAGACAGAAGGGTTTCTTT,CASSQRQKGFF
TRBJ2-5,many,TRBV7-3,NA,TGTGCCAGCAGCCCCGGGGGACAGCCTCAAGAGACCCAGTACTTC,CASSPGGQPQETQYF
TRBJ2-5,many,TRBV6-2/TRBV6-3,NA,TGTGCCAGCAGTCGACTCGAAGTTGGTTGGCGGTTGGAGACCCAGTACTTC,CASSRLEVGWRLETQYF
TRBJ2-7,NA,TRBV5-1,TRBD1,TGCGCCAGCAGCGGGACAGGGGGGACCTACGAGCAGTACTTC,CASSGTGGTYEQYF
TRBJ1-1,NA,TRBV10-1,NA,TGCGCCAGCAAACGGGATTCCAACACTGAAGCTTTCTTT,CASKRDSNTEAFF
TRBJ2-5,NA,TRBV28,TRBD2,TGTGCCAGCAGTCCTCTAGCGGGATCGCTGGGAGAGACCCAGTACTTC,CASSPLAGSLGETQYF
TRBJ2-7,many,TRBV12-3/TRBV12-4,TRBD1,TGTGCCAGCAGTGCCGGGACAGGGGGCTTGTACGAGCAGTACTTC,CASSAGTGGLYEQYF
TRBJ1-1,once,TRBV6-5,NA,TGTGCCAGCAGTTACTCCGGTGTACAAGAAGCTTTCTTT,CASSYSGVQEAFF